This entry lists 8 T cell receptor beta chains sequenced from one sample in a study of OX40 agonist ivuxolimab in advanced cancers. Only in-frame clones appear in the TCRdb table, and some are missing; sequencing was by immunoSEQ multiplex PCR. The data contain approximately 15,000 clones, around 83% of them singletons. Sequencing was performed on CD4+ or CD8+ T cells sorted from blood, taken in a trial of the OX40 agonist ivuxolimab. These receptors were obtained from an adult with an advanced solid tumor such as melanoma, head and neck, liver or kidney cancer.

V gene TRBV6-5 combines with J gene TRBJ2-7; possibly TRBD2 for D (5 bases). V was trimmed by 5 bases and J by 4 bases, leaving 15 bases between them. The germline V gene encodes CDR1 MNHEY and CDR2 SVGAGI. This CDR3 has 14 amino acids. Here the CDR3 DNA reads TGTGCCAGCAGTCTCGAAGTATCGGGGTACGAGCAGTACTTC. This codes for CASSLEVSGYEQYF.

The V call is TRBV27, the J call TRBJ2-3, with D maybe TRBD2 (6 bases). V was clipped by 6 bases and J by 4 bases, with 17 bases between them. The germline V gene has CDR1 MNHEY and CDR2 SMNVEV (reference sequence). The CDR3 runs 15 residues. This chain's CDR3 is CASSPPPGLPDTQYF. CDR3 sequence (DNA): TGTGCCAGCAGCCCCCCTCCGGGACTGCCAGATACGCAGTATTTT.

A single count supports this clone. The J gene is TRBJ2-3, the V gene TRBV28, with no clear D. Trimming left V 5 bases short and J 1 base short, with 13 bases between. This CDR3 has 15 amino acids. CDR1 and CDR2 from the germline V gene are MDHEN and SYDVKM. The CDR3 region is CASSPIPKGTDTQYF. CDR3 nucleotide sequence: TGTGCCAGCAGTCCGATACCGAAAGGCACAGATACGCAGTATTTT.

Turning to this clone: At one end the junction does not follow the germline gene, possibly because of a read error. The chain couples TRBV7-7 to TRBJ2-7; unclear D gene. Germline loops: CDR1 SSHAT, CDR2 FNYEAQ (reference sequence). The CDR3 covers 12 residues. The CDR3 DNA follows: TGTGCTAGCAGCCCCGGGCCGGGCGAGCAGTACTTC. Protein sequence: CASSPGPGEQYF.

The chain joins TRBV25-1 to TRBJ2-7; tentatively, D is TRBD1 (5 bases). The CDR3 has 16 amino acids. The germline V gene encodes CDR1 MGHDK and CDR2 SYGVNS. Between the trimmed V and J ends, which lost 0 bases and 2 bases, there was a span of 14 bases. CDR3 coding DNA: TGTGCCAGCAGTGAATATGGGTCCGGCAGGGCCTACGAGCAGTACTTC. This sequence encodes CASSEYGSGRAYEQYF.

V is TRBV6-1 and J is TRBJ2-6; 7 nucleotides agree with TRBD1. The CDR3 runs 16 residues. V dropped 0 bases and J dropped 1; count of bases not matched to a gene: 0. The V gene's germline CDR1 is MNHNS and CDR2 SASEGT. DNA of the CDR3: TGTGCCAGCAGTGAAGCGACAGGGTCTGGGGCCAACGTCCTGACTTTC. Amino acid sequence: CASSEATGSGANVLTF.

The chain has TRBV9 and TRBJ2-3; 7 bases agree with TRBD1. V lost 8 bases, J lost 2 bases, and 11 bases stayed unmatched. CDR1 is SGDLS, CDR2 YYNGEE, per germline. The CDR3 consists of 15 residues. The CDR3 DNA reads as TGTGCCAGTCAACAGGGGCCGGGGATCACAGATACGCAGTATTTT. Protein: CASQQGPGITDTQYF.

V is TRBV4-3 and J is TRBJ2-1, with D unclear. Germline assignment: CDR1 LGHNA and CDR2 YSLEER. V was cut by 4 bases and J by 4 bases, with 17 bases left in between. The CDR3 is 16 residues long. This chain's CDR3 is CASSPQFLGIYNEQFF. In nucleotides, the CDR3 is TGCGCCAGCAGCCCCCAGTTCTTAGGGATTTACAATGAGCAGTTCTTC.